This TCR beta chain is drawn from a study of CD8+ T cells in alopecia areata. Treatment: oral pan-JAK inhibitor, 5-10 mg twice daily. As part of sample collection, lesional scalp punch biopsies and peripheral blood were taken from alopecia areata patients. Isolated RNA was reverse transcribed into cDNA used as the sequencing template. Libraries were prepared by immunoSEQ multiplex PCR; TCRdb keeps only in-frame clonotypes and omits some of them. The sample includes under 200,000 clones, around three fifths seen only once; the top ten take 12% to 15%. Germline CDR1 is SGHRS and CDR2 is YFSETQ. This CDR3 region has 13 residues. V lost 3 bases and J lost 7, with 8 bases in between.

The TCR originated in a human donor with alopecia areata. The sequencing used CD4+ T cells sorted from blood, collected at week 24, from a patient treated with tofacitinib. The chain combines TRBV5-1 with TRBJ1-6; TRBD1 is a possible D gene (6 bases). The CDR3 DNA sequence: TGCGCCAGCAGCTCCGGACAGAATTCACCCCTCCACTTT. Protein: CASSSGQNSPLHF.